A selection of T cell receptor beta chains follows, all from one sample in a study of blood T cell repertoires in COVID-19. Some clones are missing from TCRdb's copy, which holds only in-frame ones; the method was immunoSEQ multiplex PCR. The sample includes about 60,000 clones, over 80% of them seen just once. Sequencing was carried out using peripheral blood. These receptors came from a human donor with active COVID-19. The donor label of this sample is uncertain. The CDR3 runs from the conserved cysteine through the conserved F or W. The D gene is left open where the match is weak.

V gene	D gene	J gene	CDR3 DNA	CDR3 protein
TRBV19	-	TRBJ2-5	TGTGCCAGTAGTATAGATATGGGACTCCAAGAGACCCAGTACTTC	CASSIDMGLQETQYF
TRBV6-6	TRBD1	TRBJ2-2	TGTGCCAGCAGTCCCCACGGCAGGGGGCCGAACACCGGGGAGCTGTTTTTT	CASSPHGRGPNTGELFF
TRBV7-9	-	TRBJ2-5	TGTGCCAGCAGCTTAGCACAGGGTGGTACAGAGACCCAGTACTTC	CASSLAQGGTETQYF
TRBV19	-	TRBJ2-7	TGTGCCAGTAGCCGCAGGGGGGGGACAGGCTCTCATACCCCCTACGAGCAGTACTTC	CASSRRGGTGSHTPYEQYF
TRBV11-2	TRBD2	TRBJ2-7	TGTGCCAGCAGCTTTACTAGCGGGGTCTCCTACGAGCAGTACTTC	CASSFTSGVSYEQYF
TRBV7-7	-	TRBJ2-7	TGTGCTAGCAGCACAAAGGGGGATCTGGACACCTACGAGCAGTACTTC	CASSTKGDLDTYEQYF
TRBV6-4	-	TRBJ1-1	TGTGCCAGCAGTGCTACCTGGGACACGAACACTGAAGCTTTCTTT	CASSATWDTNTEAFF
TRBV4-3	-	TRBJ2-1	TGCGCCAGCAGCCAAGGCCGGGACATCAACAATGAGCAGTTCTTC	CASSQGRDINNEQFF
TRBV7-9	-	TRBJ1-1	TGTGCCAGCAGCTTAATAACTATGGCCACTGAAGCTTTCTTT	CASSLITMATEAFF
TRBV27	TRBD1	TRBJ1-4	TGTGCCAGCAGTTACACGACAGGGCCTGAAAAACTGTTTTTT	CASSYTTGPEKLFF
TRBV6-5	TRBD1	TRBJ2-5	TGTGCCAGCAGTTCCCTGACAGGGCCGTCCAAGGAGACCCAGTACTTC	CASSSLTGPSKETQYF
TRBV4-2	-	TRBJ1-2	TGTGCCAGCAGCCAAGGGGAGGGGACCTATGGCTACACCTTC	CASSQGEGTYGYTF
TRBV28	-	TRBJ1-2	TGTGCCAGCAGTCTCTTCCCCCTTACGACAGGTTCGGAATATGGCTACACCTTC	CASSLFPLTTGSEYGYTF
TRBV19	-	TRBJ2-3	TGTGCCAGTAGTGTGACAGGAAGCAGCACAGATACGCAGTATTTT	CASSVTGSSTDTQYF
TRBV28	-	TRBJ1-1	TGTGCCAGCTCGGGTTCTTCCTACAGGGTAAAAGCTTTCTTT	CASSGSSYRVKAFF
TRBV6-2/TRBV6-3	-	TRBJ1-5	TGTGCCAGCAGTTACTCCCCTGGGAGGGGAAATCAGCCCCAGCATTTT	CASSYSPGRGNQPQHF
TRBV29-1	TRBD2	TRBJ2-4	TGCAGCGGGAGAAGGAGCGGGAGGGACATTCAGTACTTC	CSGRRSGRDIQYF
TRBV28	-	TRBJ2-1	TGTGCCAGCAGTGGCCGGGATCAGTTCTTC	CASSGRDQFF
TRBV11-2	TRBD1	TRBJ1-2	TGTGCCAGCAGCTTTAATACAGGGGATGAGACTGGCTACACCTTC	CASSFNTGDETGYTF